This T cell receptor beta chain was captured in a study of blood T cells in healthy people across ages. The germline CDR1 and CDR2 sequences are DFQATT and SNEGSKA (reference sequence). The CDR3 has 14 amino acids. Trimming removed 6 bases at V and 13 bases at J, with 25 bases between. For the second PCR, which ran for roughly 7 to 11 cycles, a sample-barcoded 5' primer and a J-beta primer mix were used. MiXCR, run by TCRdb on the 5' RACE reads, gives a single entry per CDR3 protein. This table has nearly 1 million distinct CDR3 sequences, roughly half appearing once. This chain joins TRBV20-1 and TRBJ2-4; perhaps TRBD2 as D (6 bases). Sequencing used blood. The sequence was collected from an older woman in good health. This CDR3 reads CSALMGGAITLQYF. CDR3 bases: TGCAGTGCCTTAATGGGGGGAGCGATTACGTTGCAGTACTTC.